The source of this TCR beta chain is a study of cytomegalovirus exposure and HLA in healthy donors. Worth noting for this clone: Its cognate antigen is unknown.

The study, taken as a whole, reports: Confirmation in vitro established that a few CMV-associated chains were specific for CMV antigens. Only CMV serostatus was available as immune exposure information. Earlier analysis found most TCR beta V segments productive about 87% or about 30% of the time.

The PCR contained 60 Vbeta and 13 Jbeta primers. Profiling relied on immunoSEQ multiplex PCR, and the TCRdb table lists in-frame clones only, not all of them. Of about 180,000 clones listed, 77% are singletons. Germline-derived CDR1 and CDR2 are SGHTS and YDEGEE. The CDR3 totals 15 residues. The V and J ends lost 2 bases and 6 bases respectively, with 15 bases between them. The J gene is TRBJ2-1, the V gene TRBV5-8, with D possibly TRBD1 on 6 matching bases. The clonotype was recovered from a woman aged 60-75 years in good health and CMV-seropositive. Sequencing was done on a sample of PBMCs. The CDR3 spells CASSFMGASTNEQFF. The CDR3, as DNA: TGTGCCAGCAGCTTCATGGGGGCTAGTACCAATGAGCAGTTCTTC.